This T cell receptor beta chain comes out of a study of T cells in narcolepsy. Study-level background: Patients with NT1 or NT2 and healthy control donors were enrolled. Findings and limits, study-wide: Blood of same and different patients, but not healthy controls, reportedly held recurring autoreactive clonotypes.

On this clone: Its antigen remains unknown.

Sequencing used immunoSEQ multiplex PCR; TCRdb keeps in-frame clones, though not all of them. This table holds some 32,000 clones, more than 70% found once. Germline V gene data show CDR1 as MDHEN and CDR2 as SYDVKM. The V segment lost 2 bases and the J segment 2 bases; nucleotides outside the gene matches: 9. The CDR3 is made up of 16 amino acids. The chain recombines TRBV28 with TRBJ2-7; 7 bases align to TRBD2. Sequenced input: CD45RA- memory CD4+ T cells from PBMCs. The source of this sequence is a human donor with narcolepsy. For the CDR3, the DNA is TGTGCCAGCAGTTTAGGTAGGGCAGGGACTACCTACGAGCAGTACTTC. Its translation: CASSLGRAGTTYEQYF.